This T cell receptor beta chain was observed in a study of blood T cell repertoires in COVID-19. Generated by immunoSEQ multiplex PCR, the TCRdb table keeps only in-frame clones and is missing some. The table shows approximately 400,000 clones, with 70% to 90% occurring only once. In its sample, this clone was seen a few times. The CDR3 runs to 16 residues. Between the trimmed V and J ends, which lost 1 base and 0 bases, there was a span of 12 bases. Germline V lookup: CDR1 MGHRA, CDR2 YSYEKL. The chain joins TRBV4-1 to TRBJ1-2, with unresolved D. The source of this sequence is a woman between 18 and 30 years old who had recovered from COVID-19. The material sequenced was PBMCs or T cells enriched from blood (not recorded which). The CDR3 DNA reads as TGCGCCAGCAGCCAAGGTTCCAGGCCTGCTAACTATGGCTACACCTTC. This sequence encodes CASSQGSRPANYGYTF.